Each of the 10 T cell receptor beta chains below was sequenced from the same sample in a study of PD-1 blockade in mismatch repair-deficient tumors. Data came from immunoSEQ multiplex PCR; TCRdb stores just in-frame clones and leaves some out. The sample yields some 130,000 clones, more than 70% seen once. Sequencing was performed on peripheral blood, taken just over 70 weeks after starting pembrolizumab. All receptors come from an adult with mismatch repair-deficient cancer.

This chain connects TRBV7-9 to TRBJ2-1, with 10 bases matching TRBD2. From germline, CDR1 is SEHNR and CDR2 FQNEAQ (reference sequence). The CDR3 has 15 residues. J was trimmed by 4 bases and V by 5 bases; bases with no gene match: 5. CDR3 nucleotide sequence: TGTGCCAGCAGCCCTGGACTAGCGGAGTACAATGAGCAGTTCTTC. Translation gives CASSPGLAEYNEQFF.

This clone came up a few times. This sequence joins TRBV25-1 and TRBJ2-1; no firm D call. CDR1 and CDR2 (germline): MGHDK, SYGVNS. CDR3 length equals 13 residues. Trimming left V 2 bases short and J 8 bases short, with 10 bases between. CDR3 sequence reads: CASSEAPRDEQFF. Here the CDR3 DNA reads TGTGCCAGCAGTGAAGCCCCCCGCGATGAGCAGTTCTTC.

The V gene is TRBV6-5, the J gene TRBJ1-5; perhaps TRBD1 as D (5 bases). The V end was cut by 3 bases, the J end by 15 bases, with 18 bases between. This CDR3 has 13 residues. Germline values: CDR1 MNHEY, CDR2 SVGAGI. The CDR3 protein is CASSYVVGAPGHF. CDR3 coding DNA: TGTGCCAGCAGTTATGTGGTTGGGGCCCCAGGGCATTTT.

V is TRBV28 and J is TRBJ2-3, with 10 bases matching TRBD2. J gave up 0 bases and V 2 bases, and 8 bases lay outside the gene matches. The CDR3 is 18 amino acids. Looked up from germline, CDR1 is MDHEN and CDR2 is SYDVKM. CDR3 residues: CASSLGSSGSGSTDTQYF. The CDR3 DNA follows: TGTGCCAGCAGTTTAGGGTCTAGCGGGAGTGGCAGCACAGATACGCAGTATTTT.

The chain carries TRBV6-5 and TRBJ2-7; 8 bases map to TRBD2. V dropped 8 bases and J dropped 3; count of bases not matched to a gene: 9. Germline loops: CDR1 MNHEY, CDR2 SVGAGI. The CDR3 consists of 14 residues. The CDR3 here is CASSWREEGYEQYF. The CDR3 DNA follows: TGTGCCAGCTCTTGGCGGGAGGAAGGCTACGAGCAGTACTTC.

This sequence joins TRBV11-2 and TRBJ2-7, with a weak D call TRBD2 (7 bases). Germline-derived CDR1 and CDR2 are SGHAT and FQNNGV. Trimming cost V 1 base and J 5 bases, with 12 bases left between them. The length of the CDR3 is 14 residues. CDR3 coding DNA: TGTGCCAGCAGCTTAGGCAGGGGAGGGAACGAGCAGTACTTC. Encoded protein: CASSLGRGGNEQYF.

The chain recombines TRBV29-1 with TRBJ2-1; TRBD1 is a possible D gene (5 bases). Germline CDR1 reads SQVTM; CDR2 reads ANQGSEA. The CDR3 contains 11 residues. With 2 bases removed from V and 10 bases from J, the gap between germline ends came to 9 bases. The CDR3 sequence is CSVEQGREQFF. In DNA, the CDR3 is TGCAGCGTTGAACAGGGTCGGGAGCAGTTCTTC.

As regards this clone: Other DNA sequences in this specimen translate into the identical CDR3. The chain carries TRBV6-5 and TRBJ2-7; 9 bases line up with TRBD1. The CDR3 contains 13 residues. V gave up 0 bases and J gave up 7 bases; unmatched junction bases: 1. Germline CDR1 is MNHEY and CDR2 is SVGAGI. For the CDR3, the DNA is TGTGCCAGCAGTTACTCGACAGGGGGGGAGCAGTACTTC. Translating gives CASSYSTGGEQYF.

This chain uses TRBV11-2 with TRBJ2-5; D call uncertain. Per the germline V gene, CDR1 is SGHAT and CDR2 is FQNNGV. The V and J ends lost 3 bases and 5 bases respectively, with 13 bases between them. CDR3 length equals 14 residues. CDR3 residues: CASSFSVQQETQYF. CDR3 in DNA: TGTGCCAGCAGCTTCTCGGTTCAGCAGGAGACCCAGTACTTC.

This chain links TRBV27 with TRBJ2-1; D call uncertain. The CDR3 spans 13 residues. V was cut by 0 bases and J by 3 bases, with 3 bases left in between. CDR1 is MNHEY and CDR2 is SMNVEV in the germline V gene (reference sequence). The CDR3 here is CASSLSVYNEQFF. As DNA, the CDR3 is TGTGCCAGCAGTTTATCTGTCTACAATGAGCAGTTCTTC.